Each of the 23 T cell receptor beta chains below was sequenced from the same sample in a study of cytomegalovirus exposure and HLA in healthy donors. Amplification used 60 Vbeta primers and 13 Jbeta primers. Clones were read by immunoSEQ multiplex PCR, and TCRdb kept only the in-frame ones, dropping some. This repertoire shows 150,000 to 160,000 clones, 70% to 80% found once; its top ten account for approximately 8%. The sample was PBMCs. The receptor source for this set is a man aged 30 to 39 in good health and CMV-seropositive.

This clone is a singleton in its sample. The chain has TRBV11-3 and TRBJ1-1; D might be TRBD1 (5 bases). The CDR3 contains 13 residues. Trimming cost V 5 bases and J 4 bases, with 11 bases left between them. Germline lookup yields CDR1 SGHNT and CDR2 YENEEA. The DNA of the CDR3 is TGTGCCAGCAGCCTGGGGGGTCGCACTGAAGCTTTCTTT. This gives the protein CASSLGGRTEAFF.

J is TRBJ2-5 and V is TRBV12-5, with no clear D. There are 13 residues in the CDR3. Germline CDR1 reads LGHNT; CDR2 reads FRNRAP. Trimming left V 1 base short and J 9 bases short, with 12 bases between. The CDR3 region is CASGLGAGQPQYF. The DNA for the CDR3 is TGTGCTAGTGGTTTGGGGGCAGGCCAGCCCCAGTACTTC.

The CDR3 loop is CASSPGMTGELFF. The CDR3 coding sequence is TGTGCCAGCAGCCCAGGGATGACCGGGGAGCTGTTTTTT. The chain links TRBV9 to TRBJ2-2, with D maybe TRBD1 (5 bases). In germline, CDR1 is SGDLS, CDR2 YYNGEE. CDR3 size: 13 residues. Trimming left V 4 bases short and J 5 bases short, with 9 bases between.

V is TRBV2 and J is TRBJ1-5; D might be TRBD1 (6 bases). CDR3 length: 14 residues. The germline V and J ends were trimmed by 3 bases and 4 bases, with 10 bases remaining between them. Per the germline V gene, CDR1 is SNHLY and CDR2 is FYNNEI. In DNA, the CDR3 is TGTGCCAGCAGTGAGGTCCAGGGGAATCAGCCCCAGCATTTT. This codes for CASSEVQGNQPQHF.

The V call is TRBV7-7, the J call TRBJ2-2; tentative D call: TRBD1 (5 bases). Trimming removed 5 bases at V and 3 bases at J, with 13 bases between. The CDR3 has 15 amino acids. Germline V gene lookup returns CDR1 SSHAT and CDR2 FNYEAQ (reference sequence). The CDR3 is CASSPSPQDTGELFF. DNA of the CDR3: TGTGCCAGCAGCCCCTCTCCACAGGACACCGGGGAGCTGTTTTTT.

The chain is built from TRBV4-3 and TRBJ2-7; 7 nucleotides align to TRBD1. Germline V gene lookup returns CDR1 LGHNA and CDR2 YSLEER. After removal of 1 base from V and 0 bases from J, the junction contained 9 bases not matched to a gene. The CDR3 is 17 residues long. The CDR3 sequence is CASSQGLDRASSYEQYF. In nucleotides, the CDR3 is TGCGCCAGCAGCCAAGGGCTAGACAGGGCGAGCTCCTACGAGCAGTACTTC.

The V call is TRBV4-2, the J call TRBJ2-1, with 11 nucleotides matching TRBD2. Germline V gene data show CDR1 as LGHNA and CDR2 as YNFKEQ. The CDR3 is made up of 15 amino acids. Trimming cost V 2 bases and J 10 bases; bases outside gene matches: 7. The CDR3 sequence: CASSQNSGRAGEQFF. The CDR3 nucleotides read TGTGCCAGCAGCCAAAATAGCGGGAGGGCGGGGGAGCAGTTCTTC.

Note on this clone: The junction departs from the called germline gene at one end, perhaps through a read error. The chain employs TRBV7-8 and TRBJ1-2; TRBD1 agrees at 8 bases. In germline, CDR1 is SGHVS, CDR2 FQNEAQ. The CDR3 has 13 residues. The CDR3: CASSLDRGYGHTF. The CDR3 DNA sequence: TGTGCCAGCAGCCTTGACAGGGGCTATGGCCACACCTTC.

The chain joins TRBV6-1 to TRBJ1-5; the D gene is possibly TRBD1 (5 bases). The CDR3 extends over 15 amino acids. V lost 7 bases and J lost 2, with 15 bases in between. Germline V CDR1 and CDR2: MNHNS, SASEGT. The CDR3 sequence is CASIRAIVGNQPQHF. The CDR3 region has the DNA TGTGCCAGCATCAGGGCCATAGTCGGCAATCAGCCCCAGCATTTT.

The chain's CDR3 is CASREQGYEQYF. In nucleotides, the CDR3 is TGTGCCAGCAGAGAACAGGGGTACGAGCAGTACTTC. The V gene is TRBV6-5, the J gene TRBJ2-5, with 7 bases that match TRBD1. The J call may be wrong; the DNA end is better matched by TRBJ2-7. The CDR3 covers 12 residues. Germline V lookup: CDR1 MNHEY, CDR2 SVGAGI.

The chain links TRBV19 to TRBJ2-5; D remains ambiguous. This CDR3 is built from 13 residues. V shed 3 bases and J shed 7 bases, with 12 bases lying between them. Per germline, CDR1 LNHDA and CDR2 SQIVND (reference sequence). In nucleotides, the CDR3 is TGTGCCAGTAGTATGGTTCCCTATCTGACCCAGTACTTC. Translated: CASSMVPYLTQYF.

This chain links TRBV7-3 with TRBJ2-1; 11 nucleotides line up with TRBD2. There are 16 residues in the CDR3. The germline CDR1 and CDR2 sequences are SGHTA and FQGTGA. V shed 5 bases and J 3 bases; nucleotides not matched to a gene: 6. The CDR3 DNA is TGTGCCAGCAGCGCATATCTAGCGGGGGGCTACAATGAGCAGTTCTTC. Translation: CASSAYLAGGYNEQFF.

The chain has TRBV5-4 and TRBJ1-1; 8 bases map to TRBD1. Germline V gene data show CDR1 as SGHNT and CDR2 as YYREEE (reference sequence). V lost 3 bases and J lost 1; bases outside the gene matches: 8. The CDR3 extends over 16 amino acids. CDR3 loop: CASSSRQGRANTEAFF. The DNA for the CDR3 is TGTGCCAGCAGCTCCAGACAGGGGAGGGCGAACACTGAAGCTTTCTTT.

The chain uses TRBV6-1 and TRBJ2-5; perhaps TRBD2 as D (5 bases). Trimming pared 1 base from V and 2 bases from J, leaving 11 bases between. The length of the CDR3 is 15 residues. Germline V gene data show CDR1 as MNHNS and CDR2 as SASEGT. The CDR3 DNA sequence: TGTGCCAGCAGTGAAGGAGCGGTAGATCAAGAGACCCAGTACTTC. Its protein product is CASSEGAVDQETQYF.

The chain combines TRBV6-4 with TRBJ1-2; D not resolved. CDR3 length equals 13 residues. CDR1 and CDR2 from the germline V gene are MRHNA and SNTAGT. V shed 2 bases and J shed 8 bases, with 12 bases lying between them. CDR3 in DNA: TGTGCCAGCAGTGACGGGTACGAGCGGGGCTACACCTTC. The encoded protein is CASSDGYERGYTF.

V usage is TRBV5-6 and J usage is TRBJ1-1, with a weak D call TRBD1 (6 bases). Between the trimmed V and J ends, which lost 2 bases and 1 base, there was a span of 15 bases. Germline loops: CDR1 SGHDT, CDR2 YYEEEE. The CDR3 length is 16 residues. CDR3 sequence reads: CASSFGGGTRNTEAFF. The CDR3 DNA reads TGTGCCAGCAGCTTTGGGGGGGGCACGAGGAACACTGAAGCTTTCTTT.

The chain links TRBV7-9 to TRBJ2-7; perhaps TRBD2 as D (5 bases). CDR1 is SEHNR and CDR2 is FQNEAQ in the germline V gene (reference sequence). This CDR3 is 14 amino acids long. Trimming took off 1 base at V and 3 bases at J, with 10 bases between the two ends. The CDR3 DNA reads TGTGCCAGCAGCTTAGGTCCCCGGGACTACGAGCAGTACTTC. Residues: CASSLGPRDYEQYF. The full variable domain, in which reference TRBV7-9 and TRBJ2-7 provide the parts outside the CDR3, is DTGVSQNPRHKITKRGQNVTFRCDPISEHNRLYWYRQTLGQGPEFLTYFQNEAQLEKSRLLSDRFSAERPKGSFSTLEIQRTEQGDSAMYLCASSLGPRDYEQYFGPGTRLTVT.

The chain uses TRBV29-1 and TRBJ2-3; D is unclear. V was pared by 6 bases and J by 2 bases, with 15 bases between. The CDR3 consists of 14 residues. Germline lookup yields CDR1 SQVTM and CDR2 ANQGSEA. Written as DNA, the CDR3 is TGCAGCGTAGTCAGTAGAGGCCCCACAGATACGCAGTATTTT. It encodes CSVVSRGPTDTQYF.

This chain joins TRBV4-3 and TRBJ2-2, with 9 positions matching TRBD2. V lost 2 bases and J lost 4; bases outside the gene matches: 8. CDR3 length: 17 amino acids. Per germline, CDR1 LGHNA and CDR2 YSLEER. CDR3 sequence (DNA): TGCGCCAGCAGCCAAAACCCGGGCGGGGGGGCCACCGGGGAGCTGTTTTTT. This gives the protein CASSQNPGGGATGELFF.

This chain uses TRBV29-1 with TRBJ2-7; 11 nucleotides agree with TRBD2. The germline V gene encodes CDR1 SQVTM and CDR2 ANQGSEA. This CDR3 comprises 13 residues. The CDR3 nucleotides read TGCAGTGCGTCGGGACTAGCGGCAAACGAGCAGTACTTC. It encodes CSASGLAANEQYF.

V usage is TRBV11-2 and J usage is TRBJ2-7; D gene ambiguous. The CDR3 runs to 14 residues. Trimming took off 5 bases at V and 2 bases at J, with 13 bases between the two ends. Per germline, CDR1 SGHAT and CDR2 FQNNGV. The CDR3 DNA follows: TGTGCCAGCAGCCATCTCATTCTACCCTACGAGCAGTACTTC. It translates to CASSHLILPYEQYF.

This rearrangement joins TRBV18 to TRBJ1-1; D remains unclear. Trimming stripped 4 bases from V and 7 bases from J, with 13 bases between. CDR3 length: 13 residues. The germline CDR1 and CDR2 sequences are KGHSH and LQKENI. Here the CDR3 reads CASSLQAPLEAFF. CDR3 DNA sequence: TGTGCCAGCTCACTCCAGGCTCCACTTGAAGCTTTCTTT.

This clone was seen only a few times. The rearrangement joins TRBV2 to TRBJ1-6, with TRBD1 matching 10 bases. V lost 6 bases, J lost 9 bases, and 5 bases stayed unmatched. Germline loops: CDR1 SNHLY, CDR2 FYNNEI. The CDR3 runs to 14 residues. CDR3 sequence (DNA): TGTGCCAGCAGCATGACAGGGGGCAGTTCACCCCTCCACTTT. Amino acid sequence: CASSMTGGSSPLHF.